A selection of T cell receptor beta chains follows, all from one sample in a study of T cell clones after liver transplantation. Profiling relied on immunoSEQ multiplex PCR, and the TCRdb table lists in-frame clones only, not all of them. This table holds some 80,000 clones, approximately 81% found once. Sequencing used CD4+ T cells from blood, obtained around 50 months after liver transplant. Every receptor here comes from a human patient who received a liver transplant. Some T cells could come from the graft donor. The conserved cysteine and the conserved F or W are not part of the CDR3 here. Fields, in order: CDR3 protein, V gene.

ASSKQGWQETQY	TRBV5-1
ASSWRGLGYEQY	TRBV6-5
ASSLPGGLEEKLF	TRBV18
ASSMRGDIGELF	TRBV19
ASSLTGRASGYNEQF	TRBV27
ASSLALDAGTQY	TRBV7-2
ASSLGLGQGMSQPQH	TRBV28
ASSFALLASGGTDTQY	TRBV28
ASRVGRDTEAF	TRBV6-1
ASSPGLSGGPDTQY	TRBV7-2
ASSLPGTGGYEQY	TRBV18
ASHRFTDTQY	TRBV6-6
ASSDSGFVKQY	TRBV25-1
ASYRGMNTEAF	TRBV2
ASSLAEASYT	TRBV7-9
ASSIFGGRAKETQY	TRBV19
ASSSPSGGPYNEQF	TRBV28
ASSLRTGGDEQY	TRBV6-5
ASSPRTGATYNEQF	TRBV9
ASGRDGNTGELF	TRBV7-9
ASSLGQGRSIRNYGYT	TRBV5-4
ASSKPGAEEQF	TRBV11-3
ATWGGGHQPQH	TRBV19
ASSREGGNYGYT	TRBV14
ASSSRPRISTDTQY	TRBV7-9
ASRILGVKDQY	TRBV6-5
ASGPNRSSTDTQY	TRBV12-5
ASSKTHSGSTEKLF	TRBV5-6
ASSSPGLASYEQY	TRBV7-2
SSSFRGYGETQY	TRBV29-1
ASSFDSGANYGYT	TRBV18
ASSPRAVNTEAF	TRBV4-3
ASSPGLAVNEQF	TRBV5-1
ASSLFAGGPYEQY	TRBV5-1
ASSYSISPAGHEQF	TRBV6-5
ASLRSGTGLRETQY	TRBV5-4
ASSQEQGQPQH	TRBV4-3
ASSDPFRSQETQY	TRBV6-1
ASSQGRITTDTQY	TRBV4-1
ASSLLTVQGPGELF	TRBV5-4
ASSVNRGIEQF	TRBV7-2
ASSLIHQETQY	TRBV7-3
ASSQPGTSSTGELF	TRBV5-4
SVATGREQY	TRBV29-1
ASSLGLAGPNEQF	TRBV7-6
SVRARGGNYEQY	TRBV29-1
ASTPAGQVLSGANVLT	TRBV19
ASTRGLDTEAF	TRBV6-5
AWTAGVTDTQY	TRBV30
ASSLDSHSYEQY	TRBV5-6
ASSLVGYEQY	TRBV19
ASSLRGTEAF	TRBV7-9
ASSSGTPSDTQY	TRBV5-1
ASSVGPQGTDTQY	TRBV9